The 30 T cell receptor beta chains in this list originate from one sample, sequenced in a study of T cell responses to AZD1222 COVID-19 vaccine. Clones were sequenced by immunoSEQ multiplex PCR, and TCRdb holds only the in-frame ones, with some missing. The top ten clones hold 0.49% of a sample with around 200,000 clones, around 88% of them seen once. The material sequenced was peripheral blood, taken on day 0 of AZD1222 vaccination. These receptor sequences come from an adult in good health.

Concerning this clone itself: The germline gene is not matched at one end of the junction; a read error may be the cause. The chain is built from TRBV7-7 and TRBJ2-3; 7 positions match TRBD2. Germline CDR1 reads SSHAT; CDR2 reads FNYEAQ (reference sequence). The CDR3 sequence is 13 residues long. CDR3 protein: CASSPAGEDTQYF. CDR3 nucleotides: TGTGCTAGCAGCCCTGCGGGGGAAGATACGCAGTATTTT.

The V gene is TRBV7-6, the J gene TRBJ2-2; 11 bases agree with TRBD1. The ends lost 0 bases at V and 5 bases at J; junction bases unmatched: 5. Per the germline V gene, CDR1 is SGHVS and CDR2 is FNYEAQ. This CDR3 comprises 17 residues. CDR3 in amino acids: CASSLAEDRGLTGELFF. Written as DNA, the CDR3 is TGTGCCAGCAGCTTAGCGGAGGACAGGGGGCTAACCGGGGAGCTGTTTTTT.

The rearrangement links TRBV12-3 or TRBV12-4 to TRBJ1-2; 8 nucleotides match TRBD1. V lost 6 bases and J lost 8; bases outside the gene matches: 8. The CDR3 is 13 amino acids. The CDR3 DNA is TGTGCCAGCAGCATCAGGGGGCTCGGGGGCTACACCTTC. Its protein product is CASSIRGLGGYTF.

The chain carries TRBV7-9 and TRBJ1-1; D not resolved. The ends were cut back, 1 base at V and 7 bases at J, with 7 bases in the middle. CDR3 length: 12 amino acids. The V gene's germline CDR1 is SEHNR and CDR2 FQNEAQ (reference sequence). CDR3 nucleotide sequence: TGTGCCAGCAGCTTAGTCGCGGGTGAAGCTTTCTTT. It translates to CASSLVAGEAFF.

The chain is built from TRBV5-8 and TRBJ2-5; D unclear. V shed 2 bases and J shed 4 bases, with 12 bases lying between them. The CDR3 spans 14 residues. Germline CDR1 and CDR2: SGHTS and YDEGEE. CDR3 coding DNA: TGTGCCAGCAGCTTAGTCAAAGATCGAGAGACCCAGTACTTC. This gives the protein CASSLVKDRETQYF. Variable domain in full (rest from reference TRBV5-8 and TRBJ2-5): EAGVTQSPTHLIKTRGQQATLRCSPISGHTSVYWYQQALGLGLQFLLWYDEGEERNRGNFPPRFSGRQFPNYSSELNVNALELEDSALYLCASSLVKDRETQYFGPGTRLLVL.

The chain's CDR3 is CASSLDHSYEQYF. In nucleotides, the CDR3 is TGTGCCAGCAGTTTAGATCATTCCTACGAGCAGTACTTC. J is TRBJ2-7 and V is TRBV12-3 or TRBV12-4; D unclear. V was pared by 1 base and J by 1 base, with 5 bases between. The CDR3 has 13 amino acids.

The chain carries TRBV18 and TRBJ2-7, with 8 bases lining up with TRBD2. The germline CDR1 and CDR2 sequences are KGHSH and LQKENI. This CDR3 spans 15 amino acids. With 3 bases clipped from V and 3 bases from J, the junction kept 7 bases outside the gene matches. The CDR3 spells CASSPGRGVDYEQYF. The CDR3 DNA sequence: TGTGCCAGCTCACCCGGGCGGGGGGTTGACTACGAGCAGTACTTC.

A word on this clone: The junction departs from the called germline gene at one end, perhaps through a read error. The CDR3 coding sequence is TGTGCTAGCAGCTTAGTTCGCCCCAGGGCAGCGAGGGGCTATGGCTACACCTTC. Translating gives CASSLVRPRAARGYGYTF. The V and J genes are TRBV7-7 and TRBJ1-2, with a weak D call TRBD1 (5 bases). The length of the CDR3 is 18 residues. CDR1 SSHAT and CDR2 FNYEAQ come from the germline V gene (reference sequence).

The rearrangement links TRBV4-1 to TRBJ2-1; D gene uncertain. The CDR3 is 14 residues long. Germline CDR1 reads MGHRA; CDR2 reads YSYEKL. V shed 1 base and J shed 5 bases, with 9 bases lying between them. CDR3 region: CASSQVRANNEQFF. CDR3 in DNA: TGCGCCAGCAGCCAAGTAAGGGCAAACAATGAGCAGTTCTTC.

This chain uses TRBV24-1 with TRBJ2-2; 11 bases map to TRBD1. With V trimmed by 4 bases and J by 6 bases, 12 bases remained unmatched. Germline V gene sequence: CDR1 KGHDR, CDR2 SFDVKD. CDR3 length equals 18 residues. The CDR3 DNA is TGTGCCACCAGTGACTGGACAGGGGGCAAGCGGGACGCCGGGGAGCTGTTTTTT. It codes for CATSDWTGGKRDAGELFF.

In nucleotides, the CDR3 is TGTGCCAGCAGGACAGCCGCTAGTTATGGCTACACCTTC. Amino acid sequence: CASRTAASYGYTF. The genes are TRBV6-5 and TRBJ1-2, with a tentative D call TRBD1 (5 bases). V shed 6 bases and J shed 5 bases, with 13 bases lying between them. The CDR3 is 13 residues long. Germline values: CDR1 MNHEY, CDR2 SVGAGI.

The chain recombines TRBV6-5 with TRBJ2-7; either TRBD1 or TRBD2 may fit D (5 bases each). Germline-derived CDR1 and CDR2 are MNHEY and SVGAGI. The CDR3 has 13 residues. The V gene lost 6 bases and the J gene lost 2 bases, with 11 bases spanning the gap. CDR3 region: CASSLGVTYEQYF. CDR3 nucleotide sequence: TGTGCCAGCAGCTTGGGGGTTACCTACGAGCAGTACTTC.

The chain uses TRBV6-1 and TRBJ1-1; a possible D gene is TRBD1 (5 bases). Trimming removed 1 base at V and 9 bases at J, with 15 bases between. The CDR3 is made up of 14 amino acids. Germline-derived CDR1 and CDR2 are MNHNS and SASEGT. The CDR3 DNA reads TGTGCCAGCAGTGAAGTTTTTGACGCAGGGCAAGCTTTCTTT. Translation: CASSEVFDAGQAFF.

This sequence joins TRBV6-5 and TRBJ1-1, with TRBD1 matching 9 bases. CDR1 and CDR2 from the germline V gene are MNHEY and SVGAGI. The CDR3 contains 15 residues. J gave up 7 bases and V 2 bases, and 8 bases lay outside the gene matches. CDR3 sequence: CASSYRFTGGDEAFF. CDR3 nucleotides: TGTGCCAGCAGTTACCGTTTTACAGGGGGCGATGAAGCTTTCTTT.

The chain employs TRBV3-1 (or the pseudogene TRBV3-2) and TRBJ1-3; possibly TRBD1 for D (6 bases). Trimming removed 1 base from V and 2 bases from J, with 12 bases in between. The CDR3 is made up of 16 amino acids. Germline V gene lookup returns CDR1 LGHDT and CDR2 YNNKEL (reference sequence). The CDR3 spells CASSQVFTGPGNTIYF. DNA for the CDR3: TGTGCCAGCAGCCAAGTATTCACAGGGCCTGGAAACACCATATATTTT.

This chain links TRBV28 with TRBJ1-2, with D possibly TRBD1 on 5 matching bases. The CDR3 is made up of 16 amino acids. Trimming shortened V by 5 bases and J by 1 base, and 17 bases separated the two germline ends. Germline V gene data show CDR1 as MDHEN and CDR2 as SYDVKM. The CDR3 protein is CASSLGLGLINYGYTF. As DNA, the CDR3 is TGTGCCAGCAGTCTTGGACTGGGGCTTATTAACTATGGCTACACCTTC.

The J gene is TRBJ2-7, the V gene TRBV5-4, with D possibly matching TRBD2 (6 bases). Per germline, CDR1 SGHNT and CDR2 YYREEE (reference sequence). Trimming shortened V by 2 bases and J by 7 bases, and 10 bases separated the two germline ends. The CDR3 has 12 residues. The CDR3 region has the DNA TGTGCCAGCAGCTTCTGGGGGGTAGAGCAGTACTTC. Residues: CASSFWGVEQYF.

V usage is TRBV6-2 or TRBV6-3 and J usage is TRBJ2-3; 10 bases fit TRBD2. The junction had 9 bases not matched to a gene; V was cut back by 5 bases and J by 4 bases. The germline V gene encodes CDR1 MNHEY and CDR2 SVGEGT. The CDR3 contains 16 residues. This CDR3 reads CASSDPASGGSDTQYF. Here the CDR3 DNA reads TGTGCCAGCAGTGACCCGGCTAGCGGGGGATCAGATACGCAGTATTTT.

V usage is TRBV7-2 and J usage is TRBJ2-1; D gene uncertain. The length of the CDR3 is 10 residues. Germline V gene lookup returns CDR1 SGHTA and CDR2 FQGNSA. V lost 4 bases and J 5 bases, leaving 0 bases between the germline ends. Here the CDR3 DNA reads TGTGCCAGCAGCTACAATGAGCAGTTCTTC. It translates to CASSYNEQFF.

This chain joins TRBV6-1 and TRBJ2-7, with unresolved D. The germline gives CDR1 MNHNS, CDR2 SASEGT. The CDR3 length is 13 residues. Trimming took 2 bases from V and 0 from J, leaving 5 bases between them. The CDR3 protein is CASSELSSYEQYF. The CDR3 DNA reads as TGTGCCAGCAGTGAACTCAGCTCCTACGAGCAGTACTTC.

V and J are TRBV4-1 and TRBJ2-7; 12 positions match TRBD1. CDR1 is MGHRA, CDR2 YSYEKL, per germline. The CDR3 sequence is 16 residues long. V lost 0 bases to trimming and J lost 4 bases; unmatched junction nucleotides: 4. The CDR3 reads CASSQDGTGGSYEQYF. The CDR3 coding sequence is TGCGCCAGCAGCCAAGACGGGACAGGGGGCTCATACGAGCAGTACTTC.

The chain uses TRBV7-9 and TRBJ1-1; D not resolved. The CDR3 has 13 amino acids. The V and J ends lost 7 bases and 2 bases respectively, with 11 bases between them. Per germline, CDR1 SEHNR and CDR2 FQNEAQ (reference sequence). CDR3 sequence reads: CASILTVNTEAFF. The CDR3, as DNA: TGTGCCAGCATCCTTACGGTTAACACTGAAGCTTTCTTT.

The DNA of the CDR3 is TGTGCCAGCAGCCGCGGGGCGAACTATGGCTACACCTTC. Amino acids: CASSRGANYGYTF. The rearrangement joins TRBV11-2 to TRBJ1-2; possible D gene TRBD1, 5 bases. V was trimmed by 5 bases and J by 2 bases, leaving 9 bases between them. The germline gives CDR1 SGHAT, CDR2 FQNNGV. This CDR3 region has 13 residues.

The CDR3: CASSPSGNTEAFF. In nucleotides, the CDR3 is TGTGCCAGCAGCCCCTCAGGGAACACTGAAGCTTTCTTT. The rearrangement uses TRBV7-9 and TRBJ1-1; D not resolved. Trimming removed 5 bases at V and 1 base at J, with 8 bases between. The germline V gene encodes CDR1 SEHNR and CDR2 FQNEAQ (reference sequence). The CDR3 extends over 13 amino acids.

This chain uses TRBV7-8 with TRBJ2-1; TRBD1 agrees at 8 bases. V dropped 5 bases and J dropped 7; count of bases not matched to a gene: 1. Germline V lookup: CDR1 SGHVS, CDR2 FQNEAQ. This CDR3 comprises 12 residues. The CDR3 spells CASSRQGNEQFF. The CDR3 DNA reads as TGTGCCAGCAGCCGACAGGGGAATGAGCAGTTCTTC.

The rearrangement links TRBV7-9 to TRBJ1-1; D perhaps matches TRBD1 (6 bases). CDR1 is SEHNR, CDR2 FQNEAQ, per germline (reference sequence). V lost 0 bases and J 2 bases, leaving 10 bases between the germline ends. The CDR3 is made up of 15 amino acids. CDR3 DNA: TGTGCCAGCAGCTTAGCCGGGGGCGACAACACTGAAGCTTTCTTT. It specifies CASSLAGGDNTEAFF.

The chain carries TRBV9 and TRBJ2-5, with TRBD1 identical over 8 bases. Germline CDR1 SGDLS, CDR2 YYNGEE. The CDR3 contains 14 residues. The J segment lost 7 bases and the V segment lost 0 bases, leaving 5 bases of the junction unmatched. CDR3 in DNA: TGTGCCAGCAGCGTAGGGACAGGGCTTACGACCCAGTACTTC. Protein product: CASSVGTGLTTQYF.

This chain connects TRBV29-1 to TRBJ1-2, with D possibly matching TRBD1 (5 bases). Germline V CDR1 and CDR2: SQVTM, ANQGSEA. CDR3 length: 11 amino acids. Deletions cut 4 bases from V and 6 bases from J, with 9 bases between. The CDR3 coding sequence is TGCAGCGTTGGGAGGGGCAATGGCTACACCTTC. Translation: CSVGRGNGYTF.

The genes are TRBV28 and TRBJ2-5, with 10 bases lining up with TRBD1. The V segment lost 9 bases and the J segment 6 bases; nucleotides outside the gene matches: 13. The V gene's germline CDR1 is MDHEN and CDR2 SYDVKM. CDR3 length: 15 residues. CDR3 DNA sequence: TGTGCCAGTACCCTCGCGGGGACAGGGGTTAAGACCCAGTACTTC. This sequence encodes CASTLAGTGVKTQYF.

The genes are TRBV10-1 and TRBJ2-1; D may be TRBD2 (6 bases). The CDR3 consists of 14 residues. V lost 0 bases and J lost 4, with 7 bases in between. CDR1 is WNHNN, CDR2 SYGVQD, per germline (reference sequence). The CDR3 region is CASSESRGYNEQFF. CDR3 bases: TGCGCCAGCAGTGAGTCTCGGGGGTACAATGAGCAGTTCTTC.